This T cell receptor beta chain was obtained from a study of control samples from healthy donors and cancer patients. Method: immunoSEQ multiplex PCR; TCRdb's copy keeps in-frame clones and lacks some. The sample consists of around 130,000 clones, approximately 89% of them appearing once. A few counts support this clone. Per germline, CDR1 SEHNR and CDR2 FQNEAQ (reference sequence). With V trimmed by 2 bases and J by 6 bases, 5 bases remained unmatched. CDR3 length: 14 amino acids. The clonotype was recovered from a man between 18 and 29 years old in good health. The chain couples TRBV7-9 to TRBJ2-3; TRBD2 matches at 7 bases. Sequencing used blood. CDR3 bases: TGTGCCAGCAGCTTACAACTAGCGTTCGATACGCAGTATTTT. Translation: CASSLQLAFDTQYF.